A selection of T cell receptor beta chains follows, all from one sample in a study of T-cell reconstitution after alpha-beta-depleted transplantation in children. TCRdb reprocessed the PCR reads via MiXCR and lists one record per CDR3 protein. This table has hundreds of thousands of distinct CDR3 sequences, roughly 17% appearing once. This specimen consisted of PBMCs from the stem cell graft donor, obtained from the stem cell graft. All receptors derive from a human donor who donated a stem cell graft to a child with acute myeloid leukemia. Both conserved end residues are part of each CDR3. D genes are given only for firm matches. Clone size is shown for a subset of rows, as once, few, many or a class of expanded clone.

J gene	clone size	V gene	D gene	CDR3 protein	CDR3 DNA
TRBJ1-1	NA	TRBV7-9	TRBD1	CASSYPGQGAPEAFF	TGTGCCAGCAGCTACCCGGGACAGGGGGCCCCTGAAGCTTTCTTT
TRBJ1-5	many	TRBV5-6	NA	CASSREGQPQHF	TGTGCCAGCAGCCGAGAGGGGCAGCCCCAGCATTTT
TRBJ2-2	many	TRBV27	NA	CASSLWTHRNTGELFF	TGTGCCAGCAGTTTATGGACACACCGGAACACCGGGGAGCTGTTTTTT
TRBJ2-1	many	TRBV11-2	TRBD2	CASSLVASGAKGSYNEQFF	TGTGCCAGCAGCTTAGTTGCTAGCGGGGCCAAAGGGTCCTACAATGAGCAGTTCTTC
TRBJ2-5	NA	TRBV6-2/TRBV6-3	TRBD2	CASSYGMTSGIQYF	TGTGCCAGCAGTTACGGCATGACTAGCGGGATCCAGTACTTC
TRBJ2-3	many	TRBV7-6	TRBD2	CASSLALGTSGPTDTQYF	TGTGCCAGCAGCTTAGCGCTAGGGACTAGCGGACCCACAGATACGCAGTATTTT
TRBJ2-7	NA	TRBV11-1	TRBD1	CASSFAGTGGPLPYEQYF	TGTGCCAGCAGCTTCGCCGGGACAGGGGGCCCACTTCCCTACGAGCAGTACTTC
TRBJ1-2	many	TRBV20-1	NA	CSARDPRPGPQPYGYTF	TGCAGTGCTAGAGATCCCAGGCCGGGGCCCCAACCTTATGGCTACACCTTC
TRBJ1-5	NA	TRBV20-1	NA	CSGELLKNQPQHF	TGCAGCGGGGAGCTTTTAAAAAATCAGCCCCAGCATTTT
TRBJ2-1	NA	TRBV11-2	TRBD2	CASSLFLAGGDNEQFF	TGTGCCAGCAGCTTATTTCTAGCGGGGGGCGACAATGAGCAGTTCTTC
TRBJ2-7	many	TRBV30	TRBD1	CAWTTGGREQYF	TGTGCCTGGACGACAGGGGGTCGCGAGCAGTACTTC
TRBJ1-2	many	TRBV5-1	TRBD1	CASTQPGQNYGYTF	TGCGCCAGCACCCAACCGGGACAGAACTATGGCTACACCTTC
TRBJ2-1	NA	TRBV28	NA	CASSFSNNEQFF	TGTGCCAGCAGTTTTTCTAACAATGAGCAGTTCTTC
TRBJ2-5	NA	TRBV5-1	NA	CASKLEGQETQYF	TGCGCCAGCAAATTGGAGGGCCAAGAGACCCAGTACTTC
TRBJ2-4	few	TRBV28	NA	CASSDGTNIQYF	TGTGCCAGCAGCGACGGTACAAACATTCAGTACTTC
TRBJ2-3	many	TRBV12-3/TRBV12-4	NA	CASSPSLGPGDTQYF	TGTGCCAGCAGTCCGAGTCTAGGGCCGGGTGATACGCAGTATTTT
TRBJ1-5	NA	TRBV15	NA	CATSKAEYSNQPQHF	TGTGCCACCAGCAAAGCCGAGTATAGCAATCAGCCCCAGCATTTT
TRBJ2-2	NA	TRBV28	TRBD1	CASSPSGQGAGELFF	TGTGCCAGCAGTCCCTCGGGACAGGGAGCCGGGGAGCTGTTTTTT
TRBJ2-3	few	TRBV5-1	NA	CASSLGYGDTQYF	TGCGCCAGCAGCTTGGGGTATGGAGATACGCAGTATTTT
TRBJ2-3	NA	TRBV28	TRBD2	CASTYTGGRTDTQYF	TGTGCCAGCACCTATACGGGGGGACGCACAGATACGCAGTATTTT
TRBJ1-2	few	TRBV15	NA	CATSRLASDGGGNYGYTF	TGTGCCACCAGCAGACTCGCTTCCGACGGGGGTGGAAACTATGGCTACACCTTC
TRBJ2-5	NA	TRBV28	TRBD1	CASKTGGEWETQYF	TGTGCCAGTAAAACAGGGGGCGAGTGGGAGACCCAGTACTTC
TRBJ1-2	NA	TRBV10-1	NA	CASSDHKDGNYGYTF	TGCGCCAGCAGTGACCATAAGGACGGTAACTATGGCTACACCTTC
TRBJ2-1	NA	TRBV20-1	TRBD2	CSARVPGGGRYEQFF	TGCAGTGCTAGAGTTCCGGGGGGGGGCCGGTACGAGCAGTTCTTC
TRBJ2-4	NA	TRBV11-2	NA	CASSQSGLPSKAKNIQYF	TGTGCCAGCAGCCAAAGCGGACTGCCTTCCAAAGCCAAAAACATTCAGTACTTC
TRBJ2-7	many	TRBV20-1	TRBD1	CSARTGGRYEQYF	TGCAGTGCGAGGACAGGGGGCCGCTACGAGCAGTACTTC
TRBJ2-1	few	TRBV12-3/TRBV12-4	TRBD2	CASSSREAGGERYSSYNEQFF	TGTGCCAGCAGTTCCCGGGAGGCGGGGGGCGAGAGGTATAGCTCCTACAATGAGCAGTTCTTC
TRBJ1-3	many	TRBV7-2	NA	CASSLERGPNTIYF	TGTGCCAGCAGCTTAGAGAGGGGACCAAACACCATATATTTT
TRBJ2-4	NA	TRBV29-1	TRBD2	CSAFSGGAGKNIQYF	TGCAGCGCCTTTAGCGGGGGGGCCGGCAAAAACATTCAGTACTTC
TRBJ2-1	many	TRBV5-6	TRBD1	CASSPGQANEQFF	TGTGCCAGCAGCCCAGGACAGGCCAATGAGCAGTTCTTC
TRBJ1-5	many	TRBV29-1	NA	CSVLQDGSNQPQHF	TGCAGCGTTCTCCAGGACGGGAGCAATCAGCCCCAGCATTTT
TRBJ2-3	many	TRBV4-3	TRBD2	CASSQSSGGLTDTQYF	TGCGCCAGCAGTCAATCCAGCGGGGGTTTAACAGATACGCAGTATTTT
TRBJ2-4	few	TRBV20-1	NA	CSAAGSAKNIQYF	TGCAGTGCTGCCGGGTCAGCCAAAAACATTCAGTACTTC
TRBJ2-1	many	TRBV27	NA	CASSSPNEQFF	TGTGCCAGCAGTAGCCCCAATGAGCAGTTCTTC
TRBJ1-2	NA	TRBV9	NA	CASSVAPFLSEPNYGYTF	TGTGCCAGCAGCGTAGCCCCCTTTTTGTCTGAGCCTAACTATGGCTACACCTTC
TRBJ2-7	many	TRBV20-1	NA	CSTQGTSSYEQYF	TGCAGTACCCAGGGTACCAGCTCCTACGAGCAGTACTTC